One and the same sample provided the 21 T cell receptor beta chains below, sequenced in a study of CD8 T cells in ankylosing spondylitis listed by TCRdb under 2017. The library was prepared using 5' RACE. The data were produced on an Illumina HiSeq 2500. The public reads were run again by TCRdb, first through fastp at Q25 and then through MiXCR, and only productive beta chains were kept. One record per CDR3 amino acid sequence lists the most common genes and DNA. Recorded for this sample are roughly 130,000 distinct CDR3 sequences; over 6% of them occurred a single time. The top ten hold 10% to 15% of the sample. The specimen was blood, either unsorted or a sorted T cell fraction (not recorded which). The receptor source for this set is a male donor with ankylosing spondylitis or in good health (not recorded which).

Ten or more counts support this clonotype. The chain carries TRBV12-3 or TRBV12-4 and TRBJ2-7; D is unresolved. This CDR3 is 12 amino acids long. The ends were cut back, 1 base at V and 5 bases at J, with 6 bases in the middle. CDR3: CASSLDVNEQYF. The CDR3 bases are TGTGCCAGCAGTTTAGACGTCAACGAGCAGTACTTC.

This clonotype was counted many times. The chain has TRBV4-2 and TRBJ2-6; D gene uncertain. Germline CDR1 and CDR2: LGHNA and YNFKEQ. The CDR3 covers 19 residues. Trimming removed 0 bases at V and 0 bases at J, with 15 bases between. CDR3 DNA: TGTGCCAGCAGCCAAGACAGTGGGTATCTTTCCTCTGGGGCCAACGTCCTGACTTTC. It yields the protein CASSQDSGYLSSGANVLTF.

The V and J genes are TRBV18 and TRBJ1-5; D gene uncertain. Germline values: CDR1 KGHSH, CDR2 LQKENI. This CDR3 contains 14 residues. V lost 3 bases and J 4 bases, leaving 10 bases between the germline ends. In DNA, the CDR3 is TGTGCCAGCTCACCGCGAGAGGGTAATCAGCCCCAGCATTTT. Translated: CASSPREGNQPQHF. The complete variable domain, with remaining parts taken from reference TRBV18 and TRBJ1-5, reads NAGVMQNPRHLVRRRGQEARLRCSPMKGHSHVYWYRQLPEEGLKFMVYLQKENIIDESGMPKERFSAEFPKEGPSILRIQQVVRGDSAAYFCASSPREGNQPQHFGDGTRLSIL.

The genes are TRBV24-1 and TRBJ2-2; D might be TRBD1 (5 bases). Deletions cut 8 bases from V and 3 bases from J, with 12 bases between. Germline V gives CDR1 KGHDR, CDR2 SFDVKD. This CDR3 region has 14 residues. The CDR3 coding sequence is TGTGCCACCAAACGACAGTCCGACACCGGGGAGCTGTTTTTT. It yields the protein CATKRQSDTGELFF.

The gene calls are TRBV4-3 and TRBJ2-2; perhaps D is TRBD1 or TRBD2 (5 bases each). This CDR3 comprises 18 residues. Trimming pared 4 bases from V and 0 bases from J, leaving 18 bases between. The V gene's germline CDR1 is LGHNA and CDR2 YSLEER. The CDR3 coding sequence is TGCGCCAGCAGCCCGAGAGTTCCGGGGACCTCGAACACCGGGGAGCTGTTTTTT. As protein: CASSPRVPGTSNTGELFF.

The table lists this clonotype with many counts. The chain links TRBV29-1 to TRBJ1-4; no firm D call. The CDR3 sequence is 12 residues long. Germline V gene sequence: CDR1 SQVTM, CDR2 ANQGSEA. The V end was cut by 5 bases, the J end by 8 bases, with 12 bases between. CDR3 amino acids: CSVKGTVEKLFF. CDR3 nucleotide sequence: TGCAGCGTTAAGGGTACGGTAGAAAAACTGTTTTTT.

This clonotype was seen at least ten times. J is TRBJ1-1 and V is TRBV25-1, with TRBD1 identical over 9 bases. The germline gives CDR1 MGHDK, CDR2 SYGVNS. The CDR3 consists of 15 residues. Germline trimming cut 2 bases from V and 3 bases from J; bases unmatched to any gene: 4. In nucleotides, the CDR3 is TGTGCCAGCAGTGAAGGGACAGGGTCGGACACTGAAGCTTTCTTT. This codes for CASSEGTGSDTEAFF.

This clonotype was counted many times. This chain connects TRBV7-9 to TRBJ1-6; 8 bases fit TRBD1. In germline, CDR1 is SEHNR, CDR2 FQNEAQ (reference sequence). The CDR3 extends over 16 amino acids. Unmatched junction bases numbered 6, after V lost 4 bases and J lost 4 bases. The CDR3 loop reads CASSSTRTGYNSPLHF. For the CDR3, the DNA is TGTGCCAGCAGCTCGACCCGGACAGGGTATAATTCACCCCTCCACTTT.

This clonotype occurred many times. The chain is built from TRBV12-3 or TRBV12-4 and TRBJ2-3, with D possibly being TRBD2 (6 bases). There are 13 residues in the CDR3. V was cut by 10 bases and J by 5 bases, with 16 bases left in between. CDR3 protein: CATYVEEGDTQYF. The CDR3 region has the DNA TGTGCCACCTATGTGGAGGAGGGAGATACGCAGTATTTT.

This clonotype was picked up many times. The chain uses TRBV3-1 and TRBJ2-1; 11 bases are shared with TRBD2. Germline values: CDR1 LGHDT, CDR2 YNNKEL (reference sequence). The CDR3 runs to 16 residues. Germline trimming cut 1 base from V and 8 bases from J; bases unmatched to any gene: 7. CDR3 protein: CASSQASGRFVDEQFF. The DNA of the CDR3 is TGTGCCAGCAGCCAAGCTAGCGGGAGGTTTGTCGATGAGCAGTTCTTC.

This clonotype came up many times. The J gene is TRBJ2-3, the V gene TRBV24-1; D perhaps matches TRBD2 (6 bases). V shed 2 bases and J shed 4 bases, with 12 bases lying between them. The CDR3 contains 15 residues. CDR1 is KGHDR and CDR2 is SFDVKD in the germline V gene. The CDR3 region is CATSDSRGNPDTQYF. Here the CDR3 DNA reads TGTGCCACCAGTGATTCGCGCGGGAACCCAGATACGCAGTATTTT.

This clonotype was seen ten or more times. The chain is built from TRBV19 and TRBJ2-1, with D maybe TRBD1 (5 bases). Trimming left V 3 bases short and J 0 bases short, with 18 bases between. This CDR3 is 18 amino acids long. Germline lookup yields CDR1 LNHDA and CDR2 SQIVND (reference sequence). The CDR3 DNA is TGTGCCAGTAGTATCTTTAGTACGGCTAGGGGCTCCTACAATGAGCAGTTCTTC. Its protein product is CASSIFSTARGSYNEQFF.

At least ten counts were recorded for this clonotype. V and J are TRBV5-1 and TRBJ1-2; no reliable D call. This CDR3 is built from 14 residues. With 0 bases removed from V and 2 bases from J, the gap between germline ends came to 8 bases. The germline gives CDR1 SGHRS, CDR2 YFSETQ. CDR3 in DNA: TGCGCCAGCAGCTTGGGGACCCCGAACTATGGCTACACCTTC. Amino acid sequence: CASSLGTPNYGYTF.

This clonotype was counted ten times or more. The rearrangement uses TRBV7-2 and TRBJ2-3, with 8 bases matching TRBD2. From germline, CDR1 is SGHTA and CDR2 FQGNSA. The CDR3 is 12 residues long. V lost 5 bases and J lost 10; bases outside the gene matches: 5. In nucleotides, the CDR3 is TGTGCCAGCAGCGGAAGCGGGGGACCGCAGTATTTT. It codes for CASSGSGGPQYF.

In this sample, this clonotype turned up many times. The V call is TRBV7-9, the J call TRBJ2-4, with 7 bases identical to TRBD2. Per germline, CDR1 SEHNR and CDR2 FQNEAQ (reference sequence). J gave up 0 bases and V 5 bases, and 7 bases lay outside the gene matches. This CDR3 contains 16 residues. The CDR3 DNA reads TGTGCCAGCAGCAGAAGCGGGGATATAGCCAAAAACATTCAGTACTTC. It encodes CASSRSGDIAKNIQYF. Together with reference TRBV7-9 and TRBJ2-4, the CDR3 gives the full variable domain: DTGVSQNPRHKITKRGQNVTFRCDPISEHNRLYWYRQTLGQGPEFLTYFQNEAQLEKSRLLSDRFSAERPKGSFSTLEIQRTEQGDSAMYLCASSRSGDIAKNIQYFGAGTRLSVL.

This clonotype was seen at least ten times. The chain recombines TRBV15 with TRBJ2-2; D remains unclear. There are 16 residues in the CDR3. Deletions cut 1 base from V and 0 bases from J, with 9 bases between. Germline V gene lookup returns CDR1 LNHNV and CDR2 YYDKDF (reference sequence). Here the CDR3 reads CATSRAGLSNTGELFF. The CDR3 DNA is TGTGCCACCAGCAGAGCCGGGCTCTCGAACACCGGGGAGCTGTTTTTT. Full variable domain (outside the CDR3, taken from reference TRBV15 and TRBJ2-2): DAMVIQNPRYQVTQFGKPVTLSCSQTLNHNVMYWYQQKSSQAPKLLFHYYDKDFNNEADTPDNFQSRRPNTSFCFLDIRSPGLGDTAMYLCATSRAGLSNTGELFFGEGSRLTVL.

This clonotype was detected ten times or more. This rearrangement joins TRBV5-1 to TRBJ2-1; D remains ambiguous. Trimming took 2 bases from V and 6 from J, leaving 9 bases between them. The CDR3 runs 13 residues. CDR1 SGHRS and CDR2 YFSETQ come from the germline V gene. Here the CDR3 DNA reads TGCGCCAGCAGCTTCCCCTCCACCAATGAGCAGTTCTTC. Protein product: CASSFPSTNEQFF.

This clonotype was observed at least ten times. The chain uses TRBV18 and TRBJ1-2, with D possibly being TRBD1 (6 bases). The V gene's germline CDR1 is KGHSH and CDR2 LQKENI. Trimming removed 1 base from V and 2 bases from J, with 14 bases in between. The CDR3 spans 16 residues. The CDR3 sequence: CASSPLPRGRNYGYTF. The DNA of the CDR3 is TGTGCCAGCTCACCACTTCCCAGGGGCAGAAACTATGGCTACACCTTC. The full variable domain, with the rest looked up from reference TRBV18 and TRBJ1-2, is NAGVMQNPRHLVRRRGQEARLRCSPMKGHSHVYWYRQLPEEGLKFMVYLQKENIIDESGMPKERFSAEFPKEGPSILRIQQVVRGDSAAYFCASSPLPRGRNYGYTFGSGTRLTVV.

This clonotype came up a few times. The chain is built from TRBV18 and TRBJ1-5, with a possible D match to TRBD1 (5 bases). Trimming took 4 bases from V and 1 from J, leaving 11 bases between them. The CDR3 has 15 residues. Germline loops: CDR1 KGHSH, CDR2 LQKENI. CDR3 in DNA: TGTGCCAGCTCACGGGGGGAACCCAGCAATCAGCCCCAGCATTTT. This sequence encodes CASSRGEPSNQPQHF.

Many counts were recorded for this clonotype. The chain joins TRBV29-1 to TRBJ1-1; possibly TRBD1 for D (6 bases). The V gene's germline CDR1 is SQVTM and CDR2 ANQGSEA. Trimming shortened V by 6 bases and J by 1 base, and 12 bases separated the two germline ends. The CDR3 has 13 amino acids. The CDR3 region is CSVVGRGNTEAFF. CDR3 nucleotides: TGCAGCGTAGTCGGCAGGGGGAACACTGAAGCTTTCTTT.

In its sample, this clonotype was seen many times. The chain combines TRBV5-1 with TRBJ2-7; 8 bases fit TRBD1. This CDR3 is 14 amino acids long. V lost 2 bases to trimming and J lost 0 bases; unmatched junction nucleotides: 1. The germline CDR1 and CDR2 sequences are SGHRS and YFSETQ. The CDR3 spells CASSFDRGSYEQYF. In DNA form, the CDR3 reads TGCGCCAGCAGCTTCGACAGGGGCTCCTACGAGCAGTACTTC.